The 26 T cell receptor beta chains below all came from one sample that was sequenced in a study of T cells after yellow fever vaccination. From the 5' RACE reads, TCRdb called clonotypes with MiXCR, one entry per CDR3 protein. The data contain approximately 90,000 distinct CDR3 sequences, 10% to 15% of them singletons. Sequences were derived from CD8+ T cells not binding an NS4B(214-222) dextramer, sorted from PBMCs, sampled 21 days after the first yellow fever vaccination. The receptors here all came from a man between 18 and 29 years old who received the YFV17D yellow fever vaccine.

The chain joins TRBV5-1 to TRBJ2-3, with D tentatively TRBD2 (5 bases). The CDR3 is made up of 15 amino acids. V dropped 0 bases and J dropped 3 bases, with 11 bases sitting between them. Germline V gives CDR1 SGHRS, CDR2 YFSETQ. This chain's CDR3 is CASSLGFAGTDTQYF. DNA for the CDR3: TGCGCCAGCAGCTTGGGATTTGCGGGTACAGATACGCAGTATTTT.

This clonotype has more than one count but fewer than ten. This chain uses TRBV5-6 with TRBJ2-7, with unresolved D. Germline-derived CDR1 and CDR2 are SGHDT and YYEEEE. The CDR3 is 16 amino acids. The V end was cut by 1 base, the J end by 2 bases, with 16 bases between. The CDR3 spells CASSLLLFETTYEQYF. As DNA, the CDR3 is TGTGCCAGCAGCTTGTTGCTATTTGAAACCACCTACGAGCAGTACTTC.

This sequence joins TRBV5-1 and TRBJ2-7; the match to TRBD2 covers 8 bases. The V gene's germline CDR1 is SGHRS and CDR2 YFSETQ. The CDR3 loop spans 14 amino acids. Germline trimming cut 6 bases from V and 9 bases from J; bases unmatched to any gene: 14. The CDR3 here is CASTPLAGLEGQYF. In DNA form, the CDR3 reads TGCGCCAGCACTCCCTTAGCGGGGCTCGAGGGGCAGTACTTC. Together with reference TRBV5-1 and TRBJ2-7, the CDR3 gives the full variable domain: KAGVTQTPRYLIKTRGQQVTLSCSPISGHRSVSWYQQTPGQGLQFLFEYFSETQRNKGNFPGRFSGRQFSNSRSEMNVSTLELGDSALYLCASTPLAGLEGQYFGPGTRLTVT.

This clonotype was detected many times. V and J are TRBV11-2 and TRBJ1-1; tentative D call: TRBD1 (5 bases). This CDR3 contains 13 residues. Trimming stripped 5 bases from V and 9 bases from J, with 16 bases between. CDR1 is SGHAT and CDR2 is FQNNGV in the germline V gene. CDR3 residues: CASSLPGRVQAFF. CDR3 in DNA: TGTGCCAGCAGCCTTCCAGGGAGAGTCCAAGCTTTCTTT.

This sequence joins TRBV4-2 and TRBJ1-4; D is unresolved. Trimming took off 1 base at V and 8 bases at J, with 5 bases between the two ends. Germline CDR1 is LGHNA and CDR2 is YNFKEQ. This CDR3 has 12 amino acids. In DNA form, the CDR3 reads TGTGCCAGCAGCCAAGCTCGCGAAAAACTGTTTTTT. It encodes CASSQAREKLFF.

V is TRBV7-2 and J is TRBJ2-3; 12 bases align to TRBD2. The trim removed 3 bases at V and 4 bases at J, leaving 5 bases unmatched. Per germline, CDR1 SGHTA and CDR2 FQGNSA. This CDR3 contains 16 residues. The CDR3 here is CASSFLAGGQADTQYF. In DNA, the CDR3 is TGTGCCAGCAGCTTTCTAGCGGGGGGGCAGGCAGATACGCAGTATTTT.

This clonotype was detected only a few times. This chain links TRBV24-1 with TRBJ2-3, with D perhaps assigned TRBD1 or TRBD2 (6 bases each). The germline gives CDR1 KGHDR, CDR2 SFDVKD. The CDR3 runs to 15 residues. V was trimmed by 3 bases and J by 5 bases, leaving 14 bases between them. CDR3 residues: CATSDLGGGEDTQYF. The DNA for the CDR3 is TGTGCCACCAGTGATCTGGGGGGCGGGGAAGATACGCAGTATTTT.

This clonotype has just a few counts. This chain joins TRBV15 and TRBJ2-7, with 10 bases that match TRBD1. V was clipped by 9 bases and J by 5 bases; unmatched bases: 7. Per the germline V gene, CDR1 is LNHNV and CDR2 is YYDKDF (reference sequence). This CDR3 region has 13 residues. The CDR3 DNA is TGTGCCACAGCGGACAGGGGGTTCGACGAGCAGTACTTC. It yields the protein CATADRGFDEQYF.

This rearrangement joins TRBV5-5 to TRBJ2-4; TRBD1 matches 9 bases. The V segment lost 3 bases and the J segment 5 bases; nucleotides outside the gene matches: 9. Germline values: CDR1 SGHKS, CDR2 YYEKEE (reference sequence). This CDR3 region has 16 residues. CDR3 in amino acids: CASSSSYRGLENIQYF. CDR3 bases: TGTGCCAGCAGCTCGAGTTACAGGGGGCTGGAAAACATTCAGTACTTC.

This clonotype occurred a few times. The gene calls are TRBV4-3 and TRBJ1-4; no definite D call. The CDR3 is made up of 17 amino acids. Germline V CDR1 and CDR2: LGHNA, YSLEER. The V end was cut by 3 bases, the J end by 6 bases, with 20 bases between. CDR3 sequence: CASSQTEARSVDEKLFF. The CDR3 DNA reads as TGCGCCAGCAGCCAGACGGAAGCCCGCAGTGTAGATGAAAAACTGTTTTTT.

The CDR3 spells CASSLNRREFF. In nucleotides, the CDR3 is TGTGCCAGCAGCCTAAACAGGAGGGAGTTCTTC. The V and J genes are TRBV7-9 and TRBJ2-1, with a tentative D call TRBD2 (6 bases). This CDR3 has 11 residues. V dropped 5 bases and J dropped 14 bases, with 13 bases sitting between them. The germline V gene has CDR1 SEHNR and CDR2 FQNEAQ (reference sequence).

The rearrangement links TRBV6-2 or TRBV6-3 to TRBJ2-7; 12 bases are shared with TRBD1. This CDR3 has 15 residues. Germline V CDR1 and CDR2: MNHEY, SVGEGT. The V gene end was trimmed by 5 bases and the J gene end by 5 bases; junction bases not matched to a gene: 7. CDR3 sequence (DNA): TGTGCCAGCAGTCCGGGGGACAGGGGGCCCGACGAGCAGTACTTC. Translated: CASSPGDRGPDEQYF.

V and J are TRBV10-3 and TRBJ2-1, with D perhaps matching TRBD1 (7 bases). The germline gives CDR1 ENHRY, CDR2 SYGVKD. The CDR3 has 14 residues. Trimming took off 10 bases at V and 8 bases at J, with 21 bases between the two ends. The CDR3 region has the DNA TGTGCCACTACCGGGCAGGGGGGCAGGGATGAGCAGTTCTTC. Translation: CATTGQGGRDEQFF.

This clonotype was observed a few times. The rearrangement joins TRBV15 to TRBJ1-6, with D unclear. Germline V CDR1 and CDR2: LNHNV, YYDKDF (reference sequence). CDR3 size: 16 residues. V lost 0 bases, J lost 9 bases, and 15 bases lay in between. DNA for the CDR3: TGTGCCACCAGCAGAGATTGGTTGGGGATTGGTTCACCCCTCCACTTT. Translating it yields CATSRDWLGIGSPLHF.

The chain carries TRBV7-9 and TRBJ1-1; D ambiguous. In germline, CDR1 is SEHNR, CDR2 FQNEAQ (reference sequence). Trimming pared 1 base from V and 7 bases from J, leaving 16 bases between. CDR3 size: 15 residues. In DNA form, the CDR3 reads TGTGCCAGCAGCTTAGTTAGTGGAGGGAACGGTGAAGCTTTCTTT. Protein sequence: CASSLVSGGNGEAFF.

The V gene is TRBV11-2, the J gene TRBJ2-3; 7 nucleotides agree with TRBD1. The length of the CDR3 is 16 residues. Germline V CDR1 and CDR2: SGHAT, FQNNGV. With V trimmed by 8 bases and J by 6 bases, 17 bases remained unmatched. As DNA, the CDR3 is TGTGCCAGCCGCCAGAACCGGGACAGAAGGGCCGATACGCAGTATTTT. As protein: CASRQNRDRRADTQYF.

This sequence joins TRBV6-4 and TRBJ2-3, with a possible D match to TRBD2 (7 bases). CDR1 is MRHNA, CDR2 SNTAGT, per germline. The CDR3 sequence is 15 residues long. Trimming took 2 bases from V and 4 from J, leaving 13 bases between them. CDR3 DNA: TGTGCCAGCAGTGACGAGGGGGGGGCCGCAGATACGCAGTATTTT. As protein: CASSDEGGAADTQYF.

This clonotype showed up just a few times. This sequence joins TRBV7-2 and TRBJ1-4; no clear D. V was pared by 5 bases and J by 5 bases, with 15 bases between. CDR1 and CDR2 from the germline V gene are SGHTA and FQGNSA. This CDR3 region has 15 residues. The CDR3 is CASSPRPVGNEKLFF. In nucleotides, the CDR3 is TGTGCCAGCAGCCCCAGACCGGTCGGAAATGAAAAACTGTTTTTT.

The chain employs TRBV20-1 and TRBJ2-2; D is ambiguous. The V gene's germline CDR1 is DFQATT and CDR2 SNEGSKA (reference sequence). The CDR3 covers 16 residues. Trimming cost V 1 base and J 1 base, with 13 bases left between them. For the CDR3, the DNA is TGCAGTGCTAGAGGAAATACTCGGTTGAACACCGGGGAGCTGTTTTTT. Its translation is CSARGNTRLNTGELFF.

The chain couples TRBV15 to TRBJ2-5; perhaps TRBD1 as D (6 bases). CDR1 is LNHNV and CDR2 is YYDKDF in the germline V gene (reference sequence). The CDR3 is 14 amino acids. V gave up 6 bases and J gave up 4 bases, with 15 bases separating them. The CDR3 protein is CATRKRVGAETQYF. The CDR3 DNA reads TGTGCCACCAGGAAGCGAGTGGGGGCAGAGACCCAGTACTTC.

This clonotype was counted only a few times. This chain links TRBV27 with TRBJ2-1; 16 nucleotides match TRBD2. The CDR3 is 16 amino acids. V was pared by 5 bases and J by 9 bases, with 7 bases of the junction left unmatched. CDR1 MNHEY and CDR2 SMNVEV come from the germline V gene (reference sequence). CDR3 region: CASSPGGLAGGREQFF. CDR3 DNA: TGTGCCAGCAGTCCCGGGGGACTAGCGGGGGGGCGTGAGCAGTTCTTC.

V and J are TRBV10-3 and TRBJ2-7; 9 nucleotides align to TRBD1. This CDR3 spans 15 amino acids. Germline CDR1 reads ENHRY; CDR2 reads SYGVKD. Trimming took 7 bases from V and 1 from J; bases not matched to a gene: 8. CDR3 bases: TGTGCCATCAACCCGGACAGGGGACGGTCCTACGAGCAGTACTTC. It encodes CAINPDRGRSYEQYF.

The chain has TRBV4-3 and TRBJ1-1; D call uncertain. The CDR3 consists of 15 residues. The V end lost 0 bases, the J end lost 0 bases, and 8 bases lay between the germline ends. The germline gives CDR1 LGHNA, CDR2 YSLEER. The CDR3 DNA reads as TGCGCCAGCAGCCAAGATTACGCGTTGAACACTGAAGCTTTCTTT. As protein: CASSQDYALNTEAFF.

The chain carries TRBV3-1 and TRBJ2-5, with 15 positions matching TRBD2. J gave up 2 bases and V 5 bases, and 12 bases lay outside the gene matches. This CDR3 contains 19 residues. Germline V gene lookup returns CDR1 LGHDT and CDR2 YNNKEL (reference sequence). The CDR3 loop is CASSAYNPGLAGGQETQYF. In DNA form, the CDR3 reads TGTGCCAGCAGCGCATACAACCCGGGACTAGCGGGGGGACAAGAGACCCAGTACTTC.

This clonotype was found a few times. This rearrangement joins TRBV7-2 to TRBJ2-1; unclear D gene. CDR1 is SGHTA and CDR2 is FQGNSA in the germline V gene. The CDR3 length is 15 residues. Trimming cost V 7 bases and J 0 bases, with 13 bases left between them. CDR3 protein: CASTTDLASYNEQFF. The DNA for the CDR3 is TGTGCCAGCACCACAGACCTGGCCTCCTACAATGAGCAGTTCTTC.

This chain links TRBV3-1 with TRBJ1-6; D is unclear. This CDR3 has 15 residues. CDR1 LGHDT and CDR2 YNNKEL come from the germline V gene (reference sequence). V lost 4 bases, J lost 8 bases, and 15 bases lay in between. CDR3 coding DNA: TGTGCCAGCAGCCCCTCAGTGTTCGGAGATTCACCCCTCCACTTT. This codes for CASSPSVFGDSPLHF.